These 19 T cell receptor beta chains were sequenced from one sample in a study of radiation and T cells in renal cell carcinoma (dated by TCRdb to between 2020 and 2021). This specimen's time point label, interpreted: tumor resected at nephrectomy. The sample's treatment or condition label, in plain terms: treatment-naive control, cytoreductive nephrectomy. The library was generated by the immunoSEQ multiplex PCR assay. As stored in TCRdb, this immuneACCESS dataset retains in-frame rearrangements with V and J assigned. A fraction of the clones does not appear; measured against another copy, unresolved V genes explain less than half of the discrepancy, and the remainder lacks a known reason. This sample holds roughly 5,600 clones; 68% were observed only once. The ten largest clones capture around 28% of the sample. Specimen: tumor tissue, collected from a patient whose treatment was nephrectomy without radiotherapy. Receptors originate from a human donor with renal cell carcinoma.

This chain uses TRBV5-1 with TRBJ2-7; possibly TRBD2 for D (6 bases). In germline, CDR1 is SGHRS, CDR2 YFSETQ. This CDR3 region has 15 residues. The V gene lost 4 bases and the J gene lost 2 bases, with 16 bases spanning the gap. The CDR3 reads CASSEALPGAYEQYF. CDR3 in DNA: TGCGCCAGCAGCGAAGCACTCCCGGGAGCCTACGAGCAGTACTTC.

V and J are TRBV7-2 and TRBJ2-5; tentatively, D is TRBD2 (5 bases). This CDR3 region has 14 residues. Germline loops: CDR1 SGHTA, CDR2 FQGNSA. Trimming left V 1 base short and J 5 bases short, with 11 bases between. The CDR3: CASSLGPPGETQYF. The CDR3, as DNA: TGTGCCAGCAGCTTAGGTCCCCCGGGGGAGACCCAGTACTTC.

This chain uses TRBV20-1 with TRBJ2-1; D is unclear. V dropped 2 bases and J dropped 7 bases, with 6 bases sitting between them. The CDR3 loop spans 11 amino acids. CDR1 is DFQATT and CDR2 is SNEGSKA in the germline V gene (reference sequence). Here the CDR3 reads CSARFGNEQFF. The CDR3 nucleotides are TGCAGTGCTAGATTTGGGAATGAGCAGTTCTTC.

This chain links TRBV19 with TRBJ2-7, with D possibly being TRBD1 (5 bases). This CDR3 is built from 13 residues. V dropped 3 bases and J dropped 3 bases, with 9 bases sitting between them. CDR1 and CDR2 (germline): LNHDA, SQIVND (reference sequence). This CDR3 is CASSIRTHYEQYF. As DNA, the CDR3 is TGTGCCAGTAGTATCAGGACACACTACGAGCAGTACTTC.

This clone showed up just once. Germline is not matched at one junction end, which may reflect a read error. The chain is built from TRBV27 and TRBJ2-5; 7 nucleotides match TRBD2. This CDR3 spans 14 amino acids. Germline V gene lookup returns CDR1 MNHEY and CDR2 SMNVEV (reference sequence). CDR3 bases: TGTGCCAGCAAGCGGGACCCTAAAGGGGAGACCCGGTACTTC. Amino acid sequence: CASKRDPKGETRYF.

V is TRBV4-1 and J is TRBJ1-4, with D unresolved. Germline loops: CDR1 MGHRA, CDR2 YSYEKL. This CDR3 is built from 13 residues. Trimming left V 3 bases short and J 12 bases short, with 14 bases between. This chain's CDR3 is CASSQAPEWELFF. In DNA, the CDR3 is TGCGCCAGCAGCCAGGCCCCAGAATGGGAACTGTTTTTT.

V and J are TRBV14 and TRBJ1-1; D ambiguous. Germline V gives CDR1 SGHDN, CDR2 FVKESK. The V end lost 3 bases, the J end lost 1 base, and 18 bases lay between the germline ends. The CDR3 totals 17 residues. The CDR3 is CASSQYIGPRGNTEAFF. The CDR3 DNA is TGTGCCAGCAGCCAGTACATCGGCCCTCGTGGGAACACTGAAGCTTTCTTT.

In its sample, this clone was seen a few times. The rearrangement links TRBV4-1 to TRBJ1-1; weak D call: TRBD1 (6 bases). Trimming left V 3 bases short and J 7 bases short, with 15 bases between. The V gene's germline CDR1 is MGHRA and CDR2 YSYEKL. This CDR3 is built from 14 residues. This chain's CDR3 is CASSQPGTRIEAFF. DNA of the CDR3: TGCGCCAGCAGCCAGCCCGGGACAAGGATTGAAGCTTTCTTT.

This clone has just one count. The V and J genes are TRBV5-1 and TRBJ2-1, with TRBD2 matching over 8 bases. Looked up from germline, CDR1 is SGHRS and CDR2 is YFSETQ. The CDR3 spans 20 residues. V gave up 2 bases and J gave up 1 base; unmatched junction bases: 17. The CDR3 region has the DNA TGCGCCAGCAGCTTCTCGCGCATCGATTTAGCGGGATGGTCCTACAATGAGCAGTTCTTC. Translating it yields CASSFSRIDLAGWSYNEQFF.

The chain uses TRBV5-1 and TRBJ2-7; 8 nucleotides match TRBD2. From germline, CDR1 is SGHRS and CDR2 YFSETQ. CDR3 length equals 14 residues. Trimming cost V 1 base and J 4 bases; bases outside gene matches: 4. CDR3 DNA: TGCGCCAGCAGCTTGAGCGGGAGCTGGTACGAGCAGTACTTC. It is translated as CASSLSGSWYEQYF. The full variable domain, with the rest looked up from reference TRBV5-1 and TRBJ2-7, is KAGVTQTPRYLIKTRGQQVTLSCSPISGHRSVSWYQQTPGQGLQFLFEYFSETQRNKGNFPGRFSGRQFSNSRSEMNVSTLELGDSALYLCASSLSGSWYEQYFGPGTRLTVT.

This clone appeared a single time. The V gene is TRBV4-1, the J gene TRBJ2-1, with D perhaps matching TRBD1 (6 bases). The CDR3 loop spans 16 amino acids. V was shortened by 0 bases and J by 0 bases, with 9 bases between the two germline ends. Germline V CDR1 and CDR2: MGHRA, YSYEKL. The CDR3 is CASSQDTGSSYNEQFF. CDR3 bases: TGCGCCAGCAGCCAAGATACAGGGAGCTCCTACAATGAGCAGTTCTTC.

This clone is labeled medium-sized. This rearrangement joins TRBV11-2 to TRBJ2-7; 14 nucleotides align to TRBD2. Germline lookup yields CDR1 SGHAT and CDR2 FQNNGV. The CDR3 spans 16 residues. The V segment lost 4 bases and the J segment 4 bases; nucleotides outside the gene matches: 6. CDR3 loop: CASSSGTSGSVYEQYF. DNA of the CDR3: TGTGCCAGCAGCTCGGGGACTAGCGGGAGCGTTTACGAGCAGTACTTC.

The count of this clone is one. The chain couples TRBV7-3 to TRBJ2-1, with D perhaps matching TRBD1 (5 bases). CDR1 and CDR2 (germline): SGHTA, FQGTGA. The CDR3 spans 16 residues. V dropped 4 bases and J dropped 5 bases, with 18 bases sitting between them. The DNA of the CDR3 is TGTGCCAGCAGCTCCGGCCGGGCAGGGAAGAACAATGAGCAGTTCTTC. Protein product: CASSSGRAGKNNEQFF.

This clone occurred a few times. The chain is built from TRBV5-6 and TRBJ2-7, with 13 bases aligning to TRBD2. V lost 4 bases, J lost 5 bases, and 12 bases stayed unmatched. Per germline, CDR1 SGHDT and CDR2 YYEEEE. The CDR3 covers 17 residues. The CDR3 reads CASSPGLAGTRGDEQYF. The CDR3 DNA is TGTGCCAGCAGCCCGGGACTAGCGGGGACCCGGGGGGACGAGCAGTACTTC. Full variable domain (outside the CDR3, taken from reference TRBV5-6 and TRBJ2-7): DAGVTQSPTHLIKTRGQQVTLRCSPKSGHDTVSWYQQALGQGPQFIFQYYEEEERQRGNFPDRFSGHQFPNYSSELNVNALLLGDSALYLCASSPGLAGTRGDEQYFGPGTRLTVT.

The V gene is TRBV28, the J gene TRBJ2-2, with D unclear. Germline CDR1 reads MDHEN; CDR2 reads SYDVKM. Between the trimmed V and J ends, which lost 5 bases and 4 bases, there was a span of 2 bases. The CDR3 is 11 residues long. The CDR3 is CASSPTGELFF. CDR3 bases: TGTGCCAGCAGTCCCACCGGGGAGCTGTTTTTT. The variable domain in full, completed from reference TRBV28 and TRBJ2-2, reads DVKVTQSSRYLVKRTGEKVFLECVQDMDHENMFWYRQDPGLGLRLIYFSYDVKMKEKGDIPEGYSVSREKKERFSLILESASTNQTSMYLCASSPTGELFFGEGSRLTVL.

This clone was seen more than once but under ten times. V is TRBV6-5 and J is TRBJ2-7; TRBD2 matches at 7 bases. Losses at the gene ends were 2 bases for V and 5 bases for J; bases not matched to a gene: 3. The CDR3 has 13 amino acids. Per the germline V gene, CDR1 is MNHEY and CDR2 is SVGAGI. CDR3 DNA: TGTGCCAGCAGTTACGGAAGCGGGAACGAGCAGTACTTC. Protein product: CASSYGSGNEQYF.

Only a few counts were recorded for this clone. This chain uses TRBV4-3 with TRBJ2-3; D is possibly TRBD1 (6 bases). Trimming took off 0 bases at V and 3 bases at J, with 16 bases between the two ends. The length of the CDR3 is 17 residues. Germline lookup yields CDR1 LGHNA and CDR2 YSLEER. CDR3 sequence reads: CASSQEGTIGSTDTQYF. CDR3 nucleotides: TGCGCCAGCAGCCAAGAGGGGACAATTGGAAGTACAGATACGCAGTATTTT.

V gene TRBV7-3 combines with J gene TRBJ1-1; no reliable D call. The CDR3 is 14 amino acids. V shed 2 bases and J shed 0 bases, with 7 bases lying between them. Germline CDR1 is SGHTA and CDR2 is FQGTGA. The CDR3 spells CASSLGPVNTEAFF. The CDR3 DNA reads as TGTGCCAGCAGCTTAGGGCCAGTGAACACTGAAGCTTTCTTT.

The chain carries TRBV28 and TRBJ2-7; either TRBD1 or TRBD2 may supply D (5 bases each). Looked up from germline, CDR1 is MDHEN and CDR2 is SYDVKM. This CDR3 has 15 residues. V was shortened by 4 bases and J by 2 bases, with 15 bases between the two germline ends. The CDR3 DNA follows: TGTGCCAGCAGTTCACCCGGGACCCAAGCCTACGAGCAGTACTTC. Protein: CASSSPGTQAYEQYF.